The present T cell receptor (beta chain) was sequenced within a study of blood T cell repertoires in COVID-19. The overall study: The analysed material was cDNA or gDNA that came from T cells, B-cell-depleted T cells, or PBMCs.

Looked up from germline, CDR1 is SGHVS and CDR2 is FQNEAQ. This CDR3 has 13 amino acids. With 1 base removed from V and 1 base from J, the gap between germline ends came to 5 bases. Per the original methods: Estimation of nucleated cell counts was performed using reference gene primer amplification. TCRdb's table, derived via immunoSEQ multiplex PCR, lists solely in-frame clones and lacks some. The DNA gave D and trimming, while V, J and clone size come from that table. This repertoire shows about 74,000 clones, roughly 84% found once; its top ten account for approximately 30%. Material: peripheral blood. The sequence derives from an elderly woman with active or convalescent COVID-19. The V and J genes are TRBV7-8 and TRBJ2-7, with D unresolved. DNA of the CDR3: TGTGCCAGCAGCTTAGAGAGTTCCTACGAGCAGTACTTC. Amino acid sequence: CASSLESSYEQYF.